This T cell receptor beta chain appears in the sequencing data of a study of OX40 agonist ivuxolimab in advanced cancers. About the study: The treatment was a fully human IgG2 OX40 agonist, ivuxolimab.

This clone has a single count. V gave up 0 bases and J gave up 4 bases, with 16 bases separating them. The CDR3 consists of 16 residues. Germline CDR1 and CDR2: MGHRA and YSYEKL. Data came from immunoSEQ multiplex PCR; TCRdb stores just in-frame clones and leaves some out. The table has tens of thousands of clones, 84% seen once; the top ten hold about 20%. Any history of autoimmune disease or systemic immunosuppression disqualified patients. The chain carries TRBV4-1 and TRBJ2-7, with D perhaps matching TRBD1 (6 bases). The sample consisted of CD4+ or CD8+ T cells sorted from blood, taken in a trial of the OX40 agonist ivuxolimab. This clonotype was sampled from an adult with an advanced solid tumor such as melanoma, head and neck, liver or kidney cancer. Here the CDR3 reads CASSQDDPGAWYEQYF. CDR3 DNA sequence: TGCGCCAGCAGCCAAGATGATCCAGGGGCTTGGTACGAGCAGTACTTC.